This TCR beta chain was documented in a study of blood T cell repertoires in COVID-19 (dated by TCRdb to 2018 to 2021). General notes on the study: Samples covering the acute and convalescent phases of COVID-19 were provided by collaborators in the United States, Italy and Spain. The material from the prospective study consisted of cDNA or gDNA derived from T cells, B-cell-depleted T cells, or PBMCs. Subjects who had been exposed to COVID-19, were actively infected with it, or had recovered from it provided the deeply sampled blood TCRbeta repertoires that made up the dataset. The repertoires were released in a freely available public database meant as a resource for research on the immune response to SARS-CoV-2. The samples were drawn from two sources: the first 160 participants of the ongoing ImmuneRACE study, and 950 to 1,500 subjects contributed by 6 global collaborators. The sample metadata nearly always contained a de-identified subject ID, COVID-19 status, age in years and sex. HLA class I and class II types, where available, came from metadata supplied by the sample provider rather than from assay-based typing.

Whole blood was collected in K2EDTA tubes by collaborating institutions according to the institutions' own protocols. For TCRbeta analysis, collaborators shipped samples in one of three forms: frozen whole blood, isolated PBMCs, or DNA extracted from either of those sample types. Broader findings and caveats from the paper: The quantity of clinical and demographic metadata differed by source and by participant and was supplied without curation.

About this clone: Its antigen is not yet known. Per-base quality was not reported, and no clone a single base away is much larger than it.

TCRbeta CDR3 regions were amplified from genomic DNA by means of the immunoSEQ Assay, a bias-controlled multiplex PCR. Per the original workflow: Within the assay, amplification of reference gene primers was used to estimate how many nucleated cells each sample contained. To quantify the absolute abundance of each unique TCRbeta CDR3 rearrangement, sequence reads were collapsed and filtered. For each sample, productive Simpson clonality was calculated as the square root of Simpson's diversity index across productive rearrangements. Drawn from immuneACCESS, this table holds only the in-frame rearrangements with V and J called that TCRdb kept. Clones are partly lost; checked studies trace under half to an unresolved V gene and leave the rest unexplained. The DNA was the basis for D and trimming; V, J and clone size are from that table. The sample table lists 130,000 to 150,000 clones, 80% to 90% of them with a count of one. About 1.5% of the sample rests with the top ten.

V and J are truncated by 5 bases and 4 bases respectively, leaving an intervening sequence of 13 bases. The CDR3 goes from the cysteine to the phenylalanine over 13 residues. Here the CDR3 DNA is all that survives: 39 bases in frame from base 1. The germline V gene encodes CDR1 GTSNPN and CDR2 SVGIG (reference sequence). The sequence derives from a woman in her forties or fifties with acute or convalescent COVID-19. The sequence is built from TRBV30 and TRBJ2-3, and TRBD1 may be the D gene, going by 6 matching bases. Source material: peripheral blood. Read as DNA, the sequence is TGTGCCTGGGGGACCTCAGGGGCAGATACGCAGTATTTT. The resulting protein is CAWGTSGADTQYF.